This record concerns one T cell receptor beta chain sequence. There is no known antigen for this receptor. Qualities for individual bases were not recorded, and no much larger clone is one base off. The junction shows trimming of 2 bases on V and 0 bases on J, plus 11 bases between the germline ends. Including the terminal cysteine and phenylalanine, the CDR3 comprises 16 residues. The only DNA kept is the CDR3, 48 bases in frame from the first base. Sequences SGDLS (CDR1) and YYNGEE (CDR2) are obtained from the germline V gene. This record belongs to a study of blood T cell repertoires in COVID-19 (dated by TCRdb to about 2020). Broadly, across the study: Samples covering the acute and convalescent phases of COVID-19 were provided by collaborators in the United States, Italy and Spain. The material from the prospective study consisted of cDNA or gDNA derived from T cells, B-cell-depleted T cells, or PBMCs. Deeply sampled blood TCRbeta repertoires from subjects exposed to, actively infected with, or recovered from COVID-19 were included in the dataset. The repertoires were released in a freely available public database intended as a resource for research on the immune response to SARS-CoV-2. The samples were drawn from two sources: the first 160 participants of the ongoing ImmuneRACE study, and 950 to 1,500 subjects contributed by 6 global collaborators. Sample metadata almost always included a de-identified subject ID, COVID-19 status, age in years and sex. Where available, HLA class I and class II types were obtained from metadata supplied by the sample provider rather than from assay-based typing.

Collaborating institutions collected whole blood in K2EDTA tubes following their own protocols. For TCRbeta analysis, collaborators shipped samples in one of three forms: frozen whole blood, isolated PBMCs, or DNA extracted from either of those sample types. The investigation overall reported the following: Clinical and demographic metadata were provided uncurated, with the amount varying by source and participant.

TCRbeta CDR3 regions were amplified from genomic DNA by means of the immunoSEQ Assay, a bias-controlled multiplex PCR. On the study's bioinformatics: The number of nucleated cells in each sample was estimated from the amplification of reference gene primers within the assay. To quantify the absolute abundance of each unique TCRbeta CDR3 rearrangement, sequence reads were collapsed and filtered. For each sample, productive Simpson clonality was calculated as the square root of Simpson's diversity index over productive rearrangements. What TCRdb holds here is the immuneACCESS table cut down to in-frame rearrangements. Part of the clones is not present; checked against another copy, under half of the missing clones reflect an unresolved V gene, and the others are unexplained. D and trimming were read from the DNA, whereas the V and J calls and clone size are those reported in that table. This sample comprises over 45,000 clones, 81% of them detected only once. The ten biggest clones cover under 30% of the sample.

The sequenced material came from peripheral blood. The chain employs TRBV9 and TRBJ2-2; the D gene identity is not certain. The receptor comes from a woman aged 80 or over with active or convalescent COVID-19. The CDR3 reads as follows: CASSVYPRTNTGELFF. The nucleotide sequence reads as follows: TGTGCCAGCAGCGTCTATCCGAGGACGAACACCGGGGAGCTGTTTTTT.